This entry describes one T cell receptor (beta chain). What it binds is not known. The sample originates from a study of OX40 agonist ivuxolimab in advanced cancers. General study findings and limits: Antigen specificity was not determined for the expanded peripheral T cells. Average numbers of expanded clones were greater in CD8+ T cells than in CD4+.

Profiled with immunoSEQ multiplex PCR; TCRdb holds only in-frame clones, not every one. The sample records about 73,000 clones, 80% to 95% being singletons. V lost 4 bases to trimming and J lost 6 bases, with 10 bases between them. Germline CDR1 and CDR2: MNHNS and SASEGT. The CDR3 loop spans 13 amino acids. This TCR derives from an adult with an advanced solid tumor such as melanoma, head and neck, liver or kidney cancer. The source material was CD4+ or CD8+ T cells sorted from blood, sampled in a trial of the OX40 agonist ivuxolimab. The chain uses TRBV6-1 and TRBJ1-5; D is ambiguous. The CDR3: CASSAGKFQPQHF. In DNA form, the CDR3 reads TGTGCCAGCAGTGCGGGCAAGTTTCAGCCCCAGCATTTT.